Listed below are T cell receptor beta chains from one sample, sequenced in a study of regulatory T cells in long-lasting Graves disease. TCRdb called the multiplex PCR reads again in MiXCR, with one record for every CDR3 protein. The data show about 440,000 distinct CDR3 sequences, 16% seen once. A further study also used this sample, focusing on T cells in Graves' hyperthyroidism and ophthalmopathy.

Sequenced here: peripheral blood mononuclear cells (PBMCs), sampled at new diagnosis, from a patient treated with antithyroid drugs. The origin of the receptors is a woman in her 30s with Graves disease. Each CDR3 is given with its conserved first and last residue. Fields, in order: J gene, clone size, V gene, D gene, CDR3 protein, CDR3 DNA. A D gene is named only where the DNA matches it firmly. Size is omitted from some rows. Given values are once, few, many or a class for expanded clones.

TRBJ1-1 many TRBV6-1 TRBD1 CASSTDRGRTEAFF TGTGCCAGCAGTACGGACAGGGGTAGAACTGAAGCTTTCTTT
TRBJ2-5 many TRBV7-2 TRBD1 CASSGGQGSLQETQYF TGTGCCAGCAGCGGGGGACAGGGGTCCCTCCAAGAGACCCAGTACTTC
TRBJ2-5 many TRBV14 TRBD2 CASSQDKREGHETQYF TGTGCCAGCAGCCAAGATAAGCGGGAGGGCCATGAGACCCAGTACTTC
TRBJ1-5 NA TRBV12-3/TRBV12-4 NA CASSLATEAQPQHF TGTGCCAGCAGTTTAGCCACCGAGGCCCAGCCCCAGCATTTT
TRBJ2-7 many TRBV7-2 TRBD2 CASRKKREAPTYEQYF TGTGCCAGCAGGAAAAAGCGGGAGGCCCCAACCTACGAGCAGTACTTC
TRBJ1-5 few TRBV4-2 NA CASSQDAHSSNQPQHF TGTGCCAGCAGCCAAGATGCGCACAGCTCAAATCAGCCCCAGCATTTT
TRBJ2-1 many TRBV11-2 TRBD1 CASSFPRGRDNEQFF TGTGCCAGCAGCTTCCCCAGGGGGCGCGACAATGAGCAGTTCTTC
TRBJ2-7 NA TRBV2 TRBD2 CASSETSGEQYF TGTGCCAGCAGCGAGACTAGCGGCGAGCAGTACTTC
TRBJ2-3 NA TRBV7-9 NA CASTSTGHTDTQYF TGTGCCAGCACCTCCACTGGGCACACAGATACGCAGTATTTT
TRBJ2-3 few TRBV10-2 NA CASRLSDTQYF TGCGCCAGCAGGTTGTCAGATACGCAGTATTTT
TRBJ1-1 many TRBV15 NA CATSSRTRNTEAFF TGTGCCACCAGCTCCCGGACGAGAAACACTGAAGCTTTCTTT
TRBJ1-1 NA TRBV7-3 NA CASSLTFTNTEAFF TGTGCCAGCAGCTTAACCTTTACGAACACTGAAGCTTTCTTT
TRBJ2-2 few TRBV12-3/TRBV12-4 NA CASSFSAAGELFF TGTGCCAGCAGCTTTAGCGCGGCCGGGGAGCTGTTTTTT
TRBJ1-1 many TRBV3-1 NA CASSQFQENTEAFF TGTGCCAGCAGCCAATTCCAAGAGAACACTGAAGCTTTCTTT